These 25 T cell receptor beta chains were all obtained from the same sample, sequenced in a study of T cell repertoires in cytomegalovirus infection. One entry per CDR3 protein results from TCRdb running MiXCR on the reads. This sample has about 310,000 distinct CDR3 sequences, with 9.6% found just once. Sequences were obtained from PBMCs. The source of these receptors is a human donor in good health (CMV status not recorded). Some clones in this sample may be carry-over from other donors' samples.

A few counts support this clonotype. The genes are TRBV7-9 and TRBJ2-7; 9 positions match TRBD1. V was clipped by 4 bases and J by 3 bases; unmatched bases: 13. This CDR3 comprises 17 residues. Germline CDR1 SEHNR, CDR2 FQNEAQ (reference sequence). CDR3 sequence reads: CASSYILRTGEIYEQYF. The CDR3 DNA follows: TGTGCCAGCAGCTATATCCTGCGGACAGGGGAAATCTACGAGCAGTACTTC.

There are many counts of this clonotype. The V and J genes are TRBV7-6 and TRBJ2-5; TRBD2 aligns across 10 bases. The CDR3 contains 15 residues. CDR1 and CDR2 from the germline V gene are SGHVS and FNYEAQ. V was clipped by 1 base and J by 8 bases; unmatched bases: 7. CDR3 bases: TGTGCCAGCAGCTTAGATGAGCTAGCGGGGGTTACCCAGTACTTC. Translation gives CASSLDELAGVTQYF. The full variable domain, with the rest looked up from reference TRBV7-6 and TRBJ2-5, is GAGVSQSPRYKVTKRGQDVALRCDPISGHVSLYWYRQALGQGPEFLTYFNYEAQQDKSGLPNDRFSAERPEGSISTLTIQRTEQRDSAMYRCASSLDELAGVTQYFGPGTRLLVL.

This clonotype came up many times. The V and J genes are TRBV7-9 and TRBJ1-1; the match to TRBD1 covers 7 bases. CDR3 length: 16 amino acids. The germline V gene has CDR1 SEHNR and CDR2 FQNEAQ (reference sequence). V shed 0 bases, J shed 1 base, and the junction held 5 bases outside the gene matches. The CDR3 nucleotides are TGTGCCAGCAGCTTAGCGGCGACAGGGAAGAACACTGAAGCTTTCTTT. Translation gives CASSLAATGKNTEAFF. The variable domain in full, completed from reference TRBV7-9 and TRBJ1-1, reads DTGVSQNPRHKITKRGQNVTFRCDPISEHNRLYWYRQTLGQGPEFLTYFQNEAQLEKSRLLSDRFSAERPKGSFSTLEIQRTEQGDSAMYLCASSLAATGKNTEAFFGQGTRLTVV.

The chain has TRBV20-1 and TRBJ1-5; D may be TRBD1 (6 bases). The V end lost 4 bases, the J end lost 3 bases, and 10 bases lay between the germline ends. Germline V gene lookup returns CDR1 DFQATT and CDR2 SNEGSKA (reference sequence). This CDR3 region has 13 residues. As DNA, the CDR3 is TGCAGTGCTACCGGACAGCACAATCAGCCCCAGCATTTT. Translating it yields CSATGQHNQPQHF.

This clonotype has at least ten counts. The chain has TRBV20-1 and TRBJ1-1, with D tentatively TRBD1 (6 bases). CDR3 length: 16 residues. Germline CDR1 DFQATT, CDR2 SNEGSKA (reference sequence). Trimming pared 2 bases from V and 0 bases from J, leaving 16 bases between. The CDR3 sequence is CSARPPGGKMNTEAFF. CDR3 bases: TGCAGTGCTAGACCACCCGGGGGCAAAATGAACACTGAAGCTTTCTTT.

This clonotype came up a few times. CDR3 amino acids: CASTLDRSYPNEQFF. CDR3 DNA sequence: TGTGCCAGCACCTTGGACAGGTCGTACCCCAATGAGCAGTTCTTC. The chain recombines TRBV7-9 with TRBJ2-1; 7 nucleotides match TRBD1. Germline V CDR1 and CDR2: SEHNR, FQNEAQ (reference sequence). The CDR3 is made up of 15 amino acids. V shed 7 bases and J 6 bases; nucleotides not matched to a gene: 12. The full variable domain, its missing parts supplied by reference TRBV7-9 and TRBJ2-1, is DTGVSQNPRHKITKRGQNVTFRCDPISEHNRLYWYRQTLGQGPEFLTYFQNEAQLEKSRLLSDRFSAERPKGSFSTLEIQRTEQGDSAMYLCASTLDRSYPNEQFFGPGTRLTVL.

This clonotype was observed at least ten times. V gene TRBV6-2 or TRBV6-3 combines with J gene TRBJ2-5; D could derive from TRBD1 or TRBD2 (5 bases each). Germline CDR1 reads MNHEY; CDR2 reads SVGEGT. The CDR3 is 14 residues long. V was trimmed by 5 bases and J by 3 bases, leaving 13 bases between them. The CDR3 region has the DNA TGTGCCAGCAGTGCACGGGACGTCGAAGAGACCCAGTACTTC. Translated: CASSARDVEETQYF.

This clonotype was found many times. The chain couples TRBV28 to TRBJ2-5; 13 bases are a match to TRBD2. The CDR3 sequence is 16 residues long. CDR1 is MDHEN, CDR2 SYDVKM, per germline. With V trimmed by 8 bases and J by 5 bases, 11 bases remained unmatched. CDR3 sequence: CASAGSLAGGPETQYF. DNA of the CDR3: TGTGCCAGCGCCGGATCACTAGCGGGGGGGCCGGAGACCCAGTACTTC. The full variable domain, in which reference TRBV28 and TRBJ2-5 provide the parts outside the CDR3, is DVKVTQSSRYLVKRTGEKVFLECVQDMDHENMFWYRQDPGLGLRLIYFSYDVKMKEKGDIPEGYSVSREKKERFSLILESASTNQTSMYLCASAGSLAGGPETQYFGPGTRLLVL.

In this sample, this clonotype turned up many times. CDR3: CSARMAGGRYNEQFF. DNA for the CDR3: TGCAGTGCTAGAATGGCGGGGGGGCGGTACAATGAGCAGTTCTTC. The chain is built from TRBV20-1 and TRBJ2-1; 9 bases fit TRBD2. The ends lost 2 bases at V and 4 bases at J; junction bases unmatched: 6. CDR3 length: 15 residues. Germline lookup yields CDR1 DFQATT and CDR2 SNEGSKA (reference sequence).

This rearrangement joins TRBV2 to TRBJ2-1, with TRBD2 matching over 9 bases. Germline CDR1 SNHLY, CDR2 FYNNEI. V shed 9 bases, J shed 10 bases, and the junction held 13 bases outside the gene matches. The CDR3 length is 14 residues. The CDR3 region is CASLLAGLTMEQFF. CDR3 DNA sequence: TGTGCCAGTCTTCTAGCGGGGCTGACAATGGAGCAGTTCTTC.

The sample holds a few counts of this clonotype. The chain combines TRBV10-3 with TRBJ2-3, with no clear D. V was cut by 8 bases and J by 0 bases, with 15 bases left in between. The CDR3 spans 15 residues. Germline CDR1 ENHRY, CDR2 SYGVKD. CDR3 DNA sequence: TGTGCCATCGGAAGGGTGACCACTAGCACAGATACGCAGTATTTT. This translates into CAIGRVTTSTDTQYF.

The chain couples TRBV6-5 to TRBJ2-5; D not certain. V gave up 6 bases and J gave up 5 bases, with 13 bases separating them. Looked up from germline, CDR1 is MNHEY and CDR2 is SVGAGI. The CDR3 is made up of 13 amino acids. CDR3 protein: CASRPTIRETQYF. DNA for the CDR3: TGTGCCAGCAGACCTACTATTCGGGAGACCCAGTACTTC.

J is TRBJ2-1 and V is TRBV28; D is unresolved. The CDR3 contains 13 residues. V lost 1 base and J 5 bases, leaving 6 bases between the germline ends. From germline, CDR1 is MDHEN and CDR2 SYDVKM. The DNA for the CDR3 is TGTGCCAGCAGTTTATACCGCAACAATGAGCAGTTCTTC. It translates to CASSLYRNNEQFF.

This clonotype was seen at least ten times. CDR3 sequence reads: CASTMAGTGSTDTQYF. For the CDR3, the DNA is TGTGCCAGCACCATGGCCGGGACAGGTAGCACAGATACGCAGTATTTT. The chain uses TRBV28 and TRBJ2-3, with 8 bases lining up with TRBD1. The CDR3 covers 16 residues. Per germline, CDR1 MDHEN and CDR2 SYDVKM. V was pared by 7 bases and J by 0 bases, with 9 bases of the junction left unmatched.

This clonotype was found a few times. The chain carries TRBV24-1 and TRBJ2-1; D ambiguous. In germline, CDR1 is KGHDR, CDR2 SFDVKD. Trimming pared 1 base from V and 7 bases from J, leaving 1 base between. This CDR3 is 11 amino acids long. DNA for the CDR3: TGTGCCACCAGTGATTTAAATGAGCAGTTCTTC. This translates into CATSDLNEQFF.

This clonotype has ten or more counts. The chain combines TRBV7-9 with TRBJ2-7; TRBD2 is a possible D gene (5 bases). The length of the CDR3 is 14 residues. In germline, CDR1 is SEHNR, CDR2 FQNEAQ (reference sequence). The chain's CDR3 is CAVEQRVTAYEQYF. The CDR3 coding sequence is TGTGCGGTCGAGCAGAGGGTCACGGCCTACGAGCAGTACTTC.

Ten or more counts support this clonotype. This chain connects TRBV4-2 to TRBJ2-3, with 10 bases matching TRBD2. CDR1 and CDR2 (germline): LGHNA, YNFKEQ. V was pared by 6 bases and J by 4 bases, with 7 bases of the junction left unmatched. The CDR3 sequence is 15 residues long. The CDR3 sequence: CASSPSGGAPDTQYF. Here the CDR3 DNA reads TGTGCCAGCAGTCCCAGCGGGGGGGCTCCAGATACGCAGTATTTT.

This clonotype has only a few counts. The chain links TRBV28 to TRBJ2-5, with 10 bases lining up with TRBD2. The germline V gene has CDR1 MDHEN and CDR2 SYDVKM. With 1 base clipped from V and 5 bases from J, the junction kept 4 bases outside the gene matches. The CDR3 has 15 amino acids. The CDR3 DNA reads as TGTGCCAGCAGTTTATCTCTAGCGGGGGTCGAGACCCAGTACTTC. Translation: CASSLSLAGVETQYF.

The V gene is TRBV10-3, the J gene TRBJ1-6, with no clear D. CDR3 size: 14 residues. Germline assignment: CDR1 ENHRY and CDR2 SYGVKD. With 4 bases removed from V and 7 bases from J, the gap between germline ends came to 11 bases. CDR3 in amino acids: CAISGTEKNSPLHF. CDR3 sequence (DNA): TGTGCCATCAGTGGGACGGAGAAGAATTCACCCCTCCACTTT.

This clonotype was picked up many times. The chain employs TRBV18 and TRBJ1-1; a weak D match, TRBD1 (5 bases). Trimming removed 5 bases at V and 2 bases at J, with 12 bases between. Per germline, CDR1 KGHSH and CDR2 LQKENI. The CDR3 consists of 14 residues. Here the CDR3 reads CASSAQGRNTEAFF. DNA of the CDR3: TGTGCCAGCTCAGCGCAGGGTAGAAACACTGAAGCTTTCTTT.

This clonotype was seen many times. The chain is built from TRBV10-3 and TRBJ1-1; TRBD1 might be the D (5 bases). CDR1 ENHRY and CDR2 SYGVKD come from the germline V gene. There are 13 residues in the CDR3. V lost 11 bases to trimming and J lost 4 bases, with 17 bases between them. CDR3 bases: TGTGCCCTAAGGACGGGGGAGAGCACTGAAGCTTTCTTT. Its translation: CALRTGESTEAFF.

The V gene is TRBV12-3 or TRBV12-4, the J gene TRBJ1-2, with 9 bases fitting TRBD1. V trimming: 3 bases; J trimming: 2 bases; junction bases outside the gene matches: 4. The CDR3 runs to 15 residues. The CDR3 reads CASSFGDRENYGYTF. The CDR3 DNA is TGTGCCAGCAGTTTCGGGGACAGGGAGAACTATGGCTACACCTTC.

In this sample, this clonotype turned up many times. The chain is built from TRBV6-1 and TRBJ1-5; D is possibly TRBD1 (5 bases). Germline V gene sequence: CDR1 MNHNS, CDR2 SASEGT. V shed 5 bases and J shed 0 bases, with 11 bases lying between them. The length of the CDR3 is 15 residues. This chain's CDR3 is CASSQGRASNQPQHF. DNA of the CDR3: TGTGCCAGCAGTCAAGGCAGGGCTAGCAATCAGCCCCAGCATTTT.

This clonotype occurred many times. The chain has TRBV28 and TRBJ1-2; D is undetermined. Germline loops: CDR1 MDHEN, CDR2 SYDVKM. Trimming pared 3 bases from V and 6 bases from J, leaving 14 bases between. The CDR3 runs 14 residues. The DNA of the CDR3 is TGTGCCAGCAGTTTCCCGTTAGGGCGGGATGGCTACACCTTC. Translating it yields CASSFPLGRDGYTF.

This clonotype has ten or more counts. The genes are TRBV29-1 and TRBJ1-1, with no clear D. Looked up from germline, CDR1 is SQVTM and CDR2 is ANQGSEA. The CDR3 is 10 residues long. Trimming took 7 bases from V and 0 from J, leaving 3 bases between them. In DNA form, the CDR3 reads TGCAGCGGAATGAACACTGAAGCTTTCTTT. The encoded protein is CSGMNTEAFF.